These 26 T cell receptor beta chains originate from one sample sequenced in a study of T-cell memory formation after mild COVID-19. TCRdb redid the calling of the 5' RACE reads with MiXCR, one entry per CDR3 protein. The data hold some 300,000 distinct CDR3 sequences, with under 25% observed a single time. Input material: PBMCs or a T cell subset sorted from them (not recorded which). The source of these receptors is a man between 18 and 29 years old who had mild COVID-19 (a few samples of this study predate the infection). Cell type and time point are not known.

In this sample, this clonotype turned up many times. The chain carries TRBV6-5 and TRBJ1-6; maybe TRBD1 (6 bases). The germline V and J ends were trimmed by 6 bases and 9 bases, with 18 bases remaining between them. The CDR3 has 15 amino acids. Germline V gene lookup returns CDR1 MNHEY and CDR2 SVGAGI. The CDR3 DNA sequence: TGTGCCAGCAGCCAGTACACAGGGAGATCTTCACCCCTCCACTTT. The encoded protein is CASSQYTGRSSPLHF.

The V call is TRBV12-5, the J call TRBJ2-4; TRBD1 aligns across 7 bases. Germline V gives CDR1 LGHNT, CDR2 FRNRAP. V gave up 7 bases and J gave up 0 bases; unmatched junction bases: 6. This CDR3 has 15 residues. CDR3 DNA: TGTGCTAGTGCCCACGGGACAGTAGCCAAAAACATTCAGTACTTC. It specifies CASAHGTVAKNIQYF.

The table lists this clonotype with a few counts. V gene TRBV15 combines with J gene TRBJ2-1; no clear D. Germline-derived CDR1 and CDR2 are LNHNV and YYDKDF (reference sequence). The ends were cut back, 4 bases at V and 8 bases at J, with 6 bases in the middle. The CDR3 runs to 11 residues. CDR3 protein: CATSTTDEQFF. The CDR3 DNA is TGTGCCACCAGCACGACGGATGAGCAGTTCTTC.

V is TRBV7-2 and J is TRBJ1-3; maybe TRBD1 (5 bases). This CDR3 is 15 amino acids long. Germline CDR1 is SGHTA and CDR2 is FQGNSA. Trimming shortened V by 1 base and J by 4 bases, and 11 bases separated the two germline ends. The CDR3: CASSLDRGTGNTIYF. The CDR3, as DNA: TGTGCCAGCAGCTTAGATAGGGGTACCGGAAACACCATATATTTT.

V gene TRBV12-5 combines with J gene TRBJ1-5; 11 bases are shared with TRBD1. The CDR3 sequence is 13 residues long. The V segment lost 9 bases and the J segment 3 bases; nucleotides outside the gene matches: 1. Germline V gene sequence: CDR1 LGHNT, CDR2 FRNRAP. The CDR3, as DNA: TGTGCTAGCGGACAGGGGGCCAATCAGCCCCAGCATTTT. Protein: CASGQGANQPQHF.

This clonotype was seen a few times. This rearrangement joins TRBV7-3 to TRBJ2-7; the match to TRBD2 covers 8 bases. This CDR3 has 14 residues. J was trimmed by 1 base and V by 5 bases; bases with no gene match: 4. CDR1 is SGHTA, CDR2 FQGTGA, per germline. The CDR3 DNA follows: TGTGCCAGCAGCCCCGCGGGGGGATCCTACGAGCAGTACTTC. It encodes CASSPAGGSYEQYF. Supplemented by reference TRBV7-3 and TRBJ2-7, the full variable domain reads GAGVSQTPSNKVTEKGKYVELRCDPISGHTALYWYRQSLGQGPEFLIYFQGTGAADDSGLPNDRFFAVRPEGSVSTLKIQRTERGDSAVYLCASSPAGGSYEQYFGPGTRLTVT.

The V gene is TRBV9, the J gene TRBJ2-1; tentatively, D is TRBD2 (6 bases). Per the germline V gene, CDR1 is SGDLS and CDR2 is YYNGEE. The CDR3 consists of 16 residues. The ends were cut back, 4 bases at V and 0 bases at J, with 14 bases in the middle. The CDR3 is CASSILGTRSYNEQFF. The CDR3 DNA reads as TGTGCCAGCAGCATACTCGGGACTCGCTCCTACAATGAGCAGTTCTTC.

The V call is TRBV5-1, the J call TRBJ1-1; D is ambiguous. Germline V lookup: CDR1 SGHRS, CDR2 YFSETQ. V was shortened by 4 bases and J by 7 bases, with 20 bases between the two germline ends. The CDR3 contains 15 residues. As DNA, the CDR3 is TGCGCCAGCAGCATTGGTACCCCGGATTGGGGTGAAGCTTTCTTT. Its protein is CASSIGTPDWGEAFF.

This clonotype was observed a handful of times. The chain links TRBV4-1 to TRBJ2-2; D perhaps matches TRBD2 (6 bases). Germline-derived CDR1 and CDR2 are MGHRA and YSYEKL. Trimming took off 4 bases at V and 4 bases at J, with 13 bases between the two ends. This CDR3 has 15 residues. The CDR3 region is CASSPRLDRTGELFF. The CDR3 DNA is TGCGCCAGCAGCCCTCGACTAGATCGCACCGGGGAGCTGTTTTTT.

The chain employs TRBV20-1 and TRBJ2-3; the match to TRBD1 covers 9 bases. The trim removed 5 bases at V and 1 base at J, leaving 7 bases unmatched. CDR3 size: 15 residues. CDR1 DFQATT and CDR2 SNEGSKA come from the germline V gene (reference sequence). The CDR3: CSARDRAGGTDTQYF. The CDR3, as DNA: TGCAGTGCTCGGGACAGGGCCGGGGGCACAGATACGCAGTATTTT.

This clonotype was seen a single time. The V gene is TRBV6-2 or TRBV6-3, the J gene TRBJ1-1; possibly TRBD1 for D (5 bases). Trimming removed 1 base from V and 1 base from J, with 16 bases in between. CDR3 length equals 17 residues. CDR1 is MNHEY and CDR2 is SVGEGT in the germline V gene. CDR3 protein: CASSYFVGGGTNTEAFF. DNA of the CDR3: TGTGCCAGCAGTTACTTCGTCGGCGGGGGGACGAACACTGAAGCTTTCTTT.

The chain is built from TRBV6-1 and TRBJ1-4; 7 bases align to TRBD1. V shed 4 bases and J 0 bases; nucleotides not matched to a gene: 8. The germline gives CDR1 MNHNS, CDR2 SASEGT. This CDR3 spans 17 amino acids. This CDR3 is CASSARDRGATNEKLFF. The DNA for the CDR3 is TGTGCCAGCAGTGCCCGGGACAGAGGGGCAACTAATGAAAAACTGTTTTTT.

The chain combines TRBV9 with TRBJ2-4; 9 positions agree with TRBD1. This CDR3 is 14 amino acids long. V shed 3 bases, J shed 9 bases, and the junction held 7 bases outside the gene matches. CDR1 and CDR2 from the germline V gene are SGDLS and YYNGEE. The CDR3 region is CASSAPDRGSIQYF. DNA for the CDR3: TGTGCCAGCAGCGCTCCGGACAGGGGCAGCATTCAGTACTTC.

The V call is TRBV4-3, the J call TRBJ1-1; unclear D gene. The CDR3 loop spans 12 amino acids. Between the trimmed V and J ends, which lost 5 bases and 5 bases, there was a span of 9 bases. Germline V gene sequence: CDR1 LGHNA, CDR2 YSLEER. DNA of the CDR3: TGCGCCAGCAGCTCTCGAAGGACTGAAGCTTTCTTT. Translation: CASSSRRTEAFF.

This clonotype has more than one count but fewer than ten. V gene TRBV5-5 combines with J gene TRBJ2-1, with 11 positions matching TRBD2. Per germline, CDR1 SGHKS and CDR2 YYEKEE (reference sequence). V shed 0 bases and J 4 bases; nucleotides not matched to a gene: 12. The CDR3 spans 19 residues. The CDR3 DNA reads TGTGCCAGCAGCTTGGGTCTACCGACTGCTAGCGGGAGGTACAATGAGCAGTTCTTC. It encodes CASSLGLPTASGRYNEQFF. The complete variable domain, with remaining parts taken from reference TRBV5-5 and TRBJ2-1, reads DAGVTQSPTHLIKTRGQQVTLRCSPISGHKSVSWYQQVLGQGPQFIFQYYEKEERGRGNFPDRFSARQFPNYSSELNVNALLLGDSALYLCASSLGLPTASGRYNEQFFGPGTRLTVL.

This clonotype appeared many times. The rearrangement links TRBV7-2 to TRBJ2-1; TRBD2 matches 8 bases. V was clipped by 3 bases and J by 4 bases; unmatched bases: 5. The germline V gene has CDR1 SGHTA and CDR2 FQGNSA. The CDR3 has 15 residues. The DNA for the CDR3 is TGTGCCAGCAGCTTGGGAGCGGGGGTGTACAATGAGCAGTTCTTC. Translation gives CASSLGAGVYNEQFF.

On this clonotype itself: One base away lies a much larger clone, so this may be a sequencing read error. The chain combines TRBV4-1 with TRBJ2-3, with no clear D. CDR1 is MGHRA, CDR2 YSYEKL, per germline. CDR3 size: 15 residues. Trimming left V 2 bases short and J 6 bases short, with 15 bases between. The CDR3 is CASSQKWKGMDTQYF. The CDR3 bases are TGCGCCAGCAGCCAAAAATGGAAAGGGATGGATACGCAGTATTTT.

There are a few counts of this clonotype. The chain combines TRBV29-1 with TRBJ1-1; D gene unclear. The CDR3 is made up of 8 amino acids. Germline V lookup: CDR1 SQVTM, CDR2 ANQGSEA. Trimming removed 8 bases at V and 13 bases at J, with 11 bases between. The CDR3 nucleotides are TGCAGCATTGGCGCTAGTTTCTTT. As protein: CSIGASFF.

There are a few counts of this clonotype. The V and J genes are TRBV9 and TRBJ2-5; perhaps TRBD2 as D (6 bases). The CDR3 sequence is 14 residues long. Per the germline V gene, CDR1 is SGDLS and CDR2 is YYNGEE. V lost 2 bases, J lost 6 bases, and 14 bases lay in between. The CDR3 coding sequence is TGTGCCAGCAGCGTTACTTCGGGAGCACAGACCCAGTACTTC. Translated: CASSVTSGAQTQYF. Full variable domain (missing parts from reference TRBV9 and TRBJ2-5): DSGVTQTPKHLITATGQRVTLRCSPRSGDLSVYWYQQSLDQGLQFLIQYYNGEERAKGNILERFSAQQFPDLHSELNLSSLELGDSALYFCASSVTSGAQTQYFGPGTRLLVL.

This clonotype was picked up many times. The chain joins TRBV4-1 to TRBJ1-3, with D hard to call. The germline CDR1 and CDR2 sequences are MGHRA and YSYEKL. Trimming pared 3 bases from V and 2 bases from J, leaving 5 bases between. The CDR3 contains 13 residues. DNA of the CDR3: TGCGCCAGCAGCCACCAGGCTGGAAACACCATATATTTT. Protein: CASSHQAGNTIYF.

This rearrangement joins TRBV9 to TRBJ2-1; TRBD1 might be the D (6 bases). There are 16 residues in the CDR3. The V end was cut by 4 bases, the J end by 3 bases, with 17 bases between. Per germline, CDR1 SGDLS and CDR2 YYNGEE. CDR3 bases: TGTGCCAGCAGCCCAAGGTTCGGGACACTCTACAATGAGCAGTTCTTC. This translates into CASSPRFGTLYNEQFF.

The chain employs TRBV5-1 and TRBJ2-1; 7 bases fit TRBD1. This CDR3 region has 13 residues. Trimming took 6 bases from V and 3 from J; bases not matched to a gene: 3. Germline-derived CDR1 and CDR2 are SGHRS and YFSETQ. CDR3 nucleotide sequence: TGCGCCAGCAAGACAGGGAGCTACAATGAGCAGTTCTTC. This codes for CASKTGSYNEQFF.

This clonotype showed up many times. The chain joins TRBV7-2 to TRBJ2-5; either TRBD1 or TRBD2 may fit D (6 bases each). CDR3 length: 15 amino acids. CDR1 is SGHTA, CDR2 FQGNSA, per germline. V was clipped by 5 bases and J by 7 bases, with 20 bases between them. Here the CDR3 reads CASSPTGTRRGTQYF. The CDR3, as DNA: TGTGCCAGCAGCCCCACCGGGACTCGCAGGGGGACCCAGTACTTC.

CDR3 loop: CSAPTSGDTIYEQYV. The CDR3 DNA reads TGCAGTGCCCCGACTAGCGGGGATACCATCTACGAGCAGTACGTC. The chain carries TRBV20-1 and TRBJ2-7, with TRBD2 matching over 11 bases. The CDR3 has 15 residues. Germline CDR1 reads DFQATT; CDR2 reads SNEGSKA (reference sequence). J gave up 3 bases and V 6 bases, and 10 bases lay outside the gene matches.

CDR3 residues: CASRGGQGKDGYTF. The CDR3 nucleotides are TGCGCCAGCAGGGGGGGACAGGGGAAGGATGGCTACACCTTC. The chain links TRBV4-3 to TRBJ1-2; 10 bases fit TRBD1. The CDR3 has 14 amino acids. Trimming removed 6 bases from V and 6 bases from J; junction bases left unmatched: 7. The germline V gene encodes CDR1 LGHNA and CDR2 YSLEER.

This sequence joins TRBV4-1 and TRBJ2-1; possibly TRBD2 for D (6 bases). Germline CDR1 and CDR2: MGHRA and YSYEKL. Trimming pared 1 base from V and 9 bases from J, leaving 7 bases between. The CDR3 sequence is 12 residues long. The CDR3 nucleotides are TGCGCCAGCAGCCAAGTGCGGGGTGAGCAGTTCTTC. Translation: CASSQVRGEQFF.